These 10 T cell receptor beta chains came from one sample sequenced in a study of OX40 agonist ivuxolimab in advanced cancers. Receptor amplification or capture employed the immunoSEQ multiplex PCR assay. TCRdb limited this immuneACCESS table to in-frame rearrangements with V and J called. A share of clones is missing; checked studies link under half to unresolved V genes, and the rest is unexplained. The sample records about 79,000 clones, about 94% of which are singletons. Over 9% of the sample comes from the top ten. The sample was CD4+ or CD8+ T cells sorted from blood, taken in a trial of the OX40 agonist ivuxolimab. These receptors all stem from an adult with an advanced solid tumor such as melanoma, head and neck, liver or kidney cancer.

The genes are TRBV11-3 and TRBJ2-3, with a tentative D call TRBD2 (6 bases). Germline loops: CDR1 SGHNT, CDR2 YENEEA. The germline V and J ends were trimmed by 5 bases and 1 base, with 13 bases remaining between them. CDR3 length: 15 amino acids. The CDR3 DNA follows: TGTGCCAGCAGCAACGGGGGAGGTGGCACAGATACGCAGTATTTT. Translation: CASSNGGGGTDTQYF.

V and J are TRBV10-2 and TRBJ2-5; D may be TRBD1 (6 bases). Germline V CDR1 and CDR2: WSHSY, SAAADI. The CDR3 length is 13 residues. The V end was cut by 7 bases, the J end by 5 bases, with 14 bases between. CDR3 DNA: TGCGCCAGCATGGTGCAGGGGAAGGAGACCCAGTACTTC. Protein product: CASMVQGKETQYF.

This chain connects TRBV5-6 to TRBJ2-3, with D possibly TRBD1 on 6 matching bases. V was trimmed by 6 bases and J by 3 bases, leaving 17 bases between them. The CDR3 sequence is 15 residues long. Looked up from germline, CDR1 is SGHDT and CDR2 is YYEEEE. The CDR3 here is CASTAWTVSTDTQYF. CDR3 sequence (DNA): TGTGCCAGCACAGCTTGGACAGTTTCGACAGATACGCAGTATTTT.

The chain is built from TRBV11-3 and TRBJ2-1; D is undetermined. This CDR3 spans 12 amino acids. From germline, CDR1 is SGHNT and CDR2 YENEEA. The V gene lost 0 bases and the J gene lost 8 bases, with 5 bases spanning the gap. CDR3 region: CASSLETDEQFF. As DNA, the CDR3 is TGTGCCAGCAGCTTAGAAACAGATGAGCAGTTCTTC.

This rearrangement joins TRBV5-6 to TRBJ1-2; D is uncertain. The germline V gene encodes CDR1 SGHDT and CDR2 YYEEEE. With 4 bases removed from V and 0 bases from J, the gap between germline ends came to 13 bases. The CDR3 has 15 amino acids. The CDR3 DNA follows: TGTGCCAGCAGCGGTTGGAGGAGAACTAACTATGGCTACACCTTC. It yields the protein CASSGWRRTNYGYTF.

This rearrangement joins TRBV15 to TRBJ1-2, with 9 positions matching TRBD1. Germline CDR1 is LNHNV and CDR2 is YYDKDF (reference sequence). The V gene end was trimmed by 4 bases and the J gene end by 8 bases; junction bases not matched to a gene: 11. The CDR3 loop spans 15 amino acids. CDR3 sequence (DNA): TGTGCCACCAGCACCGCGGGACAGGGTGCTGCGGGCTACACCTTC. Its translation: CATSTAGQGAAGYTF.

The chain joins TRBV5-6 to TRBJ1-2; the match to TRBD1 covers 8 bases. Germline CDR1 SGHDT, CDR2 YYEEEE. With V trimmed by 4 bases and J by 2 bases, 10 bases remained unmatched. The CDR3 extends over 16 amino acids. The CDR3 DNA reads TGTGCCAGCAGCACGGTGAACGGACAGGGAAACTATGGCTACACCTTC. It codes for CASSTVNGQGNYGYTF.

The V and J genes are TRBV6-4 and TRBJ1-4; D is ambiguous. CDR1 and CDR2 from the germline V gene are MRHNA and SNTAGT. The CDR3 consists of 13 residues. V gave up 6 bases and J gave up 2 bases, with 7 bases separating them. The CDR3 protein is CASRRRTNEKLFF. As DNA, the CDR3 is TGTGCCAGCAGGCGTCGCACTAATGAAAAACTGTTTTTT.

CDR3 sequence reads: CASSPESPDEQFF. The CDR3 DNA reads TGTGCCAGCAGCCCGGAATCGCCGGATGAGCAGTTCTTC. The V call is TRBV5-4, the J call TRBJ2-1, with D unclear. This CDR3 spans 13 amino acids. The germline V gene has CDR1 SGHNT and CDR2 YYREEE (reference sequence). The V end was cut by 4 bases, the J end by 8 bases, with 13 bases between. The whole variable domain, remainder taken from reference TRBV5-4 and TRBJ2-1, is ETGVTQSPTHLIKTRGQQVTLRCSSQSGHNTVSWYQQALGQGPQFIFQYYREEENGRGNFPPRFSGLQFPNYSSELNVNALELDDSALYLCASSPESPDEQFFGPGTRLTVL.

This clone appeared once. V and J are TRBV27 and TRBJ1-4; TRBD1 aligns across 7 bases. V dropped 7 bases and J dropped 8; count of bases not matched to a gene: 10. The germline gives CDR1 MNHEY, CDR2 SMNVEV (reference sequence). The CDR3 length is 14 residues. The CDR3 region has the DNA TGTGCCAGCAAACAGGGGATGTCTGGGGAAAAACTGTTTTTT. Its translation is CASKQGMSGEKLFF.